There are many counts of the clone carrying this T cell receptor (beta chain). The antigen remains unidentified. V was cut by 1 base and J by 10 bases, with 11 bases left in between. This CDR3 has 13 residues. Per germline, CDR1 LNHNV and CDR2 YYDKDF (reference sequence). These data are taken from a study of T cells after yellow fever vaccination. Notes on the study in general: Only a small proportion of the clonotypes turned up in both the CD4 and the CD8 compartments, likely arising from convergent recombination.

Template-switching 5'RACE yielded the TCR cDNA; a universal primer site and UMIs were added in the process. TCRdb redid the calling of the 5' RACE reads with MiXCR, one entry per CDR3 protein. The sample contains 110,000 to 150,000 distinct CDR3 sequences, about 7% of which appear only once. The origin of this receptor is a young man who received the YFV17D yellow fever vaccine. The chain links TRBV15 to TRBJ2-1; D remains ambiguous. The material sequenced was CD4+ T cells sorted from PBMCs, taken 10 days after the yellow fever booster vaccination. CDR3 nucleotide sequence: TGTGCCACCAGCAGAGTCCTCTCGTCGGAGCAGTTCTTC. The encoded protein is CATSRVLSSEQFF.